The rows below give T cell receptor beta chains drawn from one sample of a study of shared clonotypes between healthy human individuals. Clones were read by immunoSEQ multiplex PCR, and TCRdb kept only the in-frame ones, dropping some. The data hold roughly 2.4 million clones, with approximately 94% observed a single time. Sequencing used naive CD4+ T cells sorted from blood. Receptors originate from a man aged 18 to 29 in good health. CDR3s include the opening cysteine and the closing phenylalanine or tryptophan. D genes are given only for firm matches. Not all rows give a size; the values are once, few, many and, for expanded clones, a class.

v_gene: TRBV6-6
d_gene: TRBD2
j_gene: TRBJ2-7
abundance: -
CDR3nt: TGTGCCAGCAGTTCCGGGACTAGCGGGAGGAACGAGCAGTACTTC
CDR3aa: CASSSGTSGRNEQYF

v_gene: TRBV11-3
d_gene: TRBD2
j_gene: TRBJ2-2
abundance: -
CDR3nt: TGTGCCAGCAGCTTAGATCGAAGCGGGGCCACCGGGGAGCTGTTTTTT
CDR3aa: CASSLDRSGATGELFF

v_gene: TRBV6-1
d_gene: -
j_gene: TRBJ2-7
abundance: -
CDR3nt: TGTGCCAGCGCCGTGGGGCGCTGGAGCTACGAGCAGTACTTC
CDR3aa: CASAVGRWSYEQYF

v_gene: TRBV29-1
d_gene: TRBD1
j_gene: TRBJ1-1
abundance: -
CDR3nt: TGCAGCGTCGGACAGGGGGCGGAGAACACTGAAGCTTTCTTT
CDR3aa: CSVGQGAENTEAFF

v_gene: TRBV28
d_gene: TRBD2
j_gene: TRBJ2-7
abundance: -
CDR3nt: TGTGCCAGCAGTTTACAGCGGGGGGTCTCCTACGAGCAGTACTTC
CDR3aa: CASSLQRGVSYEQYF

v_gene: TRBV14
d_gene: TRBD1
j_gene: TRBJ1-1
abundance: -
CDR3nt: TGTGCCAGCAGCCTAGGACAGGGGAACACTGAAGCTTTCTTT
CDR3aa: CASSLGQGNTEAFF

v_gene: TRBV2
d_gene: -
j_gene: TRBJ1-2
abundance: few
CDR3nt: TGTGCCAGCAGTGTGCAGGGCGCAGACTATGGCTACACCTTC
CDR3aa: CASSVQGADYGYTF

v_gene: TRBV28
d_gene: -
j_gene: TRBJ2-3
abundance: -
CDR3nt: TGTGCCAGCAGTTTGCTCCAGGGATACACAGATACGCAGTATTTT
CDR3aa: CASSLLQGYTDTQYF

v_gene: TRBV30
d_gene: TRBD1
j_gene: TRBJ1-2
abundance: -
CDR3nt: TGTGCCTGGCAACAGGGGACCTATGGCTACACCTTC
CDR3aa: CAWQQGTYGYTF

v_gene: TRBV6-6
d_gene: -
j_gene: TRBJ1-5
abundance: -
CDR3nt: TGTGCCAGCAGTTACTACAGGGATCAGCCCCAGCATTTT
CDR3aa: CASSYYRDQPQHF

v_gene: TRBV7-2
d_gene: TRBD2
j_gene: TRBJ2-3
abundance: -
CDR3nt: TGTGCCAGCAGCTTGCGACTAGCCGTGAATACGCAGTATTTT
CDR3aa: CASSLRLAVNTQYF

v_gene: TRBV13
d_gene: TRBD2
j_gene: TRBJ2-3
abundance: -
CDR3nt: TGTGCCAGCAGCGTGGGACTAGCGGGAATTGGCGCAGATACGCAGTATTTT
CDR3aa: CASSVGLAGIGADTQYF

v_gene: TRBV4-3
d_gene: -
j_gene: TRBJ2-1
abundance: -
CDR3nt: TGCGCCAGCAGCCAAGGGACAGATTCCTACAATGAGCAGTTCTTC
CDR3aa: CASSQGTDSYNEQFF

v_gene: TRBV5-1
d_gene: -
j_gene: TRBJ2-3
abundance: once
CDR3nt: TGCGCCAGCAGCACGGGGAGGGATACGCAGTATTTT
CDR3aa: CASSTGRDTQYF

v_gene: TRBV7-9
d_gene: -
j_gene: TRBJ1-5
abundance: -
CDR3nt: TGTGCCAGCAGCTTAACTGAAGTCCCTCAGCCCCAGCATTTT
CDR3aa: CASSLTEVPQPQHF

v_gene: TRBV10-2
d_gene: -
j_gene: TRBJ2-5
abundance: -
CDR3nt: TGCGCCAGCGGGAGGACTCAAGAGACCCAGTACTTC
CDR3aa: CASGRTQETQYF

v_gene: TRBV7-9
d_gene: TRBD1
j_gene: TRBJ1-1
abundance: -
CDR3nt: TGTGCCAGCAGCTCGCGGGCGGACAGGGGGCTGAACACTGAAGCTTTCTTT
CDR3aa: CASSSRADRGLNTEAFF

v_gene: TRBV7-9
d_gene: -
j_gene: TRBJ1-2
abundance: -
CDR3nt: TGTGCCAGCAGGTTATTGGGACTGAACTATGGCTACACCTTC
CDR3aa: CASRLLGLNYGYTF

v_gene: TRBV7-8
d_gene: TRBD1
j_gene: TRBJ1-6
abundance: -
CDR3nt: TGTGCCAGCAGCCCGGGACAGAGCTCCTATAATTCACCCCTCCACTTT
CDR3aa: CASSPGQSSYNSPLHF

v_gene: TRBV18
d_gene: -
j_gene: TRBJ2-2
abundance: -
CDR3nt: TGTGCCAGCTCACCAATGGACTACACCGGGGAGCTGTTTTTT
CDR3aa: CASSPMDYTGELFF

v_gene: TRBV5-1
d_gene: -
j_gene: TRBJ1-4
abundance: -
CDR3nt: TGCGCCAGCAGCTTAAAACAGGGATACGCTAATGAAAAACTGTTTTTT
CDR3aa: CASSLKQGYANEKLFF

v_gene: TRBV11-2
d_gene: TRBD2
j_gene: TRBJ2-1
abundance: -
CDR3nt: TGTGCCAGCAGCCGGACTAGCGGGGCCAATGAGCAGTTCTTC
CDR3aa: CASSRTSGANEQFF

v_gene: TRBV5-6
d_gene: -
j_gene: TRBJ1-4
abundance: once
CDR3nt: TGTGCCAGCAGCTTGAAGGGGTATAATGAAAAACTGTTTTTT
CDR3aa: CASSLKGYNEKLFF

v_gene: TRBV6-1
d_gene: TRBD1
j_gene: TRBJ1-6
abundance: -
CDR3nt: TGTGCCAGCAGCGAGGCCGGACAGGGGACATCACCCCTCCACTTT
CDR3aa: CASSEAGQGTSPLHF

v_gene: TRBV19
d_gene: -
j_gene: TRBJ1-5
abundance: -
CDR3nt: TGTGCCAGTAGTATAGTAGAAGGTAGGGGCAATCAGCCCCAGCATTTT
CDR3aa: CASSIVEGRGNQPQHF

v_gene: TRBV6-5
d_gene: -
j_gene: TRBJ1-4
abundance: -
CDR3nt: TGTGCCAGCAGTTACTCCACTAATGAAAAACTGTTTTTT
CDR3aa: CASSYSTNEKLFF

v_gene: TRBV27
d_gene: TRBD2
j_gene: TRBJ2-3
abundance: -
CDR3nt: TGTGCCAGCAGTTCCGGACTAGCGGGAGCTATCACAGATACGCAGTATTTT
CDR3aa: CASSSGLAGAITDTQYF

v_gene: TRBV19
d_gene: -
j_gene: TRBJ1-1
abundance: -
CDR3nt: TGTGCCAGTAGTTCCACACAGGGTATTGAAGCTTTCTTT
CDR3aa: CASSSTQGIEAFF

v_gene: TRBV10-3
d_gene: -
j_gene: TRBJ2-2
abundance: -
CDR3nt: TGTGCCATCAGCCACCCTAGCGTCAACACCGGGGAGCTGTTTTTT
CDR3aa: CAISHPSVNTGELFF

v_gene: TRBV7-2
d_gene: -
j_gene: TRBJ1-5
abundance: once
CDR3nt: TGTGCCAGCAGCTTAGAGGGTTTTCAGCCCCAGCATTTT
CDR3aa: CASSLEGFQPQHF

v_gene: TRBV4-3
d_gene: -
j_gene: TRBJ1-2
abundance: -
CDR3nt: TGCGCCAGCAGCCAAGGGTCGGACTACCCTCATGGCTACACCTTC
CDR3aa: CASSQGSDYPHGYTF

v_gene: TRBV9
d_gene: TRBD1
j_gene: TRBJ1-4
abundance: few
CDR3nt: TGTGCCAGCAACCGGGACAGCGAAAAACTGTTTTTT
CDR3aa: CASNRDSEKLFF

v_gene: TRBV7-3
d_gene: TRBD1
j_gene: TRBJ2-2
abundance: -
CDR3nt: TGTGCCAGCAGCTTGGCAGGGGGATCCACCGGGGAGCTGTTTTTT
CDR3aa: CASSLAGGSTGELFF

v_gene: TRBV2
d_gene: TRBD2
j_gene: TRBJ2-2
abundance: -
CDR3nt: TGTGCCAGCAGTAATCTAGCGGGGGACCACACCGGGGAGCTGTTTTTT
CDR3aa: CASSNLAGDHTGELFF

v_gene: TRBV30
d_gene: -
j_gene: TRBJ1-1
abundance: -
CDR3nt: TGTGCCTGGAGTAGGAGGGAGGGGGACACTGAAGCTTTCTTT
CDR3aa: CAWSRREGDTEAFF

v_gene: TRBV9
d_gene: -
j_gene: TRBJ1-3
abundance: -
CDR3nt: TGTGCCAGCAGCGTAGGCTCGGACGGAAACACCATATATTTT
CDR3aa: CASSVGSDGNTIYF

v_gene: TRBV13
d_gene: TRBD2
j_gene: TRBJ2-3
abundance: -
CDR3nt: TGTGCCAGCAGCTTAGAAGGGGGACTAGCGACAGATACGCAGTATTTT
CDR3aa: CASSLEGGLATDTQYF

v_gene: TRBV18
d_gene: -
j_gene: TRBJ1-1
abundance: -
CDR3nt: TGTGCCAGCTCACCAATGGCCGGAAACACTGAAGCTTTCTTT
CDR3aa: CASSPMAGNTEAFF

v_gene: TRBV19
d_gene: TRBD1
j_gene: TRBJ2-7
abundance: -
CDR3nt: TGTGCCAGTACCTCCGGGACAGGGGGATCCTACGAGCAGTACTTC
CDR3aa: CASTSGTGGSYEQYF

v_gene: TRBV10-3
d_gene: TRBD1
j_gene: TRBJ1-1
abundance: -
CDR3nt: TGTGCCAGCCGACAGGGGCGCGACACTGAAGCTTTCTTT
CDR3aa: CASRQGRDTEAFF

v_gene: TRBV6-5
d_gene: -
j_gene: TRBJ1-1
abundance: -
CDR3nt: TGTGCCAGCAGTTACTCAGATCCCCGGAGGGGCACTGAAGCTTTCTTT
CDR3aa: CASSYSDPRRGTEAFF

v_gene: TRBV11-2
d_gene: -
j_gene: TRBJ1-1
abundance: once
CDR3nt: TGTGCCAGCAGCCGTGGACCTACTTGGGAAACTGAAGCTTTCTTT
CDR3aa: CASSRGPTWETEAFF

v_gene: TRBV10-3
d_gene: -
j_gene: TRBJ1-6
abundance: -
CDR3nt: TGTGCCATCAGTGAGGCCTCTCCAGGGCTAAATTCACCCCTCCACTTT
CDR3aa: CAISEASPGLNSPLHF

v_gene: TRBV6-6
d_gene: -
j_gene: TRBJ1-3
abundance: once
CDR3nt: -
CDR3aa: CASSYFGNGNTIYF

v_gene: TRBV10-3
d_gene: -
j_gene: TRBJ2-7
abundance: -
CDR3nt: TGTGCCATCAGTGATGGACTCTCTAGGGACGAGCAGTACTTC
CDR3aa: CAISDGLSRDEQYF

v_gene: TRBV30
d_gene: -
j_gene: TRBJ1-2
abundance: -
CDR3nt: TGTGCCTGGAGAGCCAGAAGTGGCTATGGCTACACCTTC
CDR3aa: CAWRARSGYGYTF

v_gene: TRBV30
d_gene: -
j_gene: TRBJ1-5
abundance: -
CDR3nt: TGTGCCTGGAGTACAGGGTCCAGTCAGCCCCAGCATTTT
CDR3aa: CAWSTGSSQPQHF

v_gene: TRBV18
d_gene: TRBD1
j_gene: TRBJ2-3
abundance: -
CDR3nt: TGTGCCAGCTCACCCCCGATGACAGGGCGACCAGATACGCAGTATTTT
CDR3aa: CASSPPMTGRPDTQYF

v_gene: TRBV2
d_gene: -
j_gene: TRBJ1-1
abundance: few
CDR3nt: TGTGCCAGCAGGGCAGGCTTGAACACTGAAGCTTTCTTT
CDR3aa: CASRAGLNTEAFF